One sample yielded the 26 T cell receptor beta chains listed below, sequenced in a study of blood T cell repertoires in COVID-19. Sequenced by immunoSEQ multiplex PCR; TCRdb stores in-frame clones only, minus some. The sample holds some 500,000 clones, roughly 91% seen once. Material: peripheral blood. The receptors shown here come from a woman aged 45-60 years with COVID-19, enrolled during active disease.

V and J are TRBV7-9 and TRBJ1-1, with a possible D match to TRBD1 (5 bases). Trimming removed 0 bases at V and 7 bases at J, with 12 bases between. CDR1 is SEHNR and CDR2 is FQNEAQ in the germline V gene (reference sequence). The CDR3 is 14 residues long. This chain's CDR3 is CASSLAGGANEAFF. In nucleotides, the CDR3 is TGTGCCAGCAGCTTAGCGGGAGGGGCGAATGAAGCTTTCTTT.

The chain is built from TRBV10-3 and TRBJ2-3; 9 bases map to TRBD1. Germline CDR1 ENHRY, CDR2 SYGVKD. V dropped 10 bases and J dropped 3; count of bases not matched to a gene: 5. CDR3 size: 13 residues. The CDR3 nucleotides are TGTGCCACCGGGACAGGGAATACAGATACGCAGTATTTT. Translating gives CATGTGNTDTQYF.

The chain has TRBV7-9 and TRBJ1-2; 8 bases fit TRBD1. The CDR3 runs to 14 residues. J was trimmed by 4 bases and V by 3 bases; bases with no gene match: 4. Germline loops: CDR1 SEHNR, CDR2 FQNEAQ (reference sequence). The CDR3 here is CASSLQGAFYGYTF. DNA of the CDR3: TGTGCCAGCAGCTTGCAGGGGGCCTTCTATGGCTACACCTTC.

The chain uses TRBV3-1 (or the pseudogene TRBV3-2) and TRBJ1-1, with D perhaps TRBD1 (5 bases). This CDR3 has 13 residues. The germline CDR1 and CDR2 sequences are LGHDT and YNNKEL (reference sequence). V was trimmed by 9 bases and J by 5 bases, leaving 16 bases between them. For the CDR3, the DNA is TGTGCCAGTGGAGACGGCGGGGGAACTGAAGCTTTCTTT. It codes for CASGDGGGTEAFF.

This clone appeared a single time. The chain uses TRBV9 and TRBJ2-1, with 7 positions matching TRBD1. Germline V gives CDR1 SGDLS, CDR2 YYNGEE. This CDR3 contains 15 residues. The junction had 9 bases not matched to a gene; V was cut back by 4 bases and J by 5 bases. CDR3 sequence reads: CASSPWTGQNNEQFF. CDR3 nucleotides: TGTGCCAGCAGCCCGTGGACAGGCCAAAACAATGAGCAGTTCTTC.

J is TRBJ1-4 and V is TRBV30, with 7 bases that match TRBD1. Germline V CDR1 and CDR2: GTSNPN, SVGIG (reference sequence). V gave up 4 bases and J gave up 3 bases; unmatched junction bases: 14. The CDR3 runs 17 residues. The CDR3, as DNA: TGTGCCTGGACTCGATCCCAGGGACAGCTGGCTAATGAAAAACTGTTTTTT. Amino acid sequence: CAWTRSQGQLANEKLFF.

The chain is built from TRBV19 and TRBJ2-6, with D unclear. CDR3 length equals 12 residues. Germline CDR1 reads LNHDA; CDR2 reads SQIVND (reference sequence). Trimming removed 11 bases at V and 0 bases at J, with 5 bases between. This chain's CDR3 is CASLSGANVLTF. CDR3 nucleotides: TGTGCCTCTCTCTCTGGGGCCAACGTCCTGACTTTC.

This chain links TRBV6-1 with TRBJ2-1; TRBD1 matches 7 bases. The length of the CDR3 is 14 residues. V lost 3 bases, J lost 9 bases, and 8 bases stayed unmatched. CDR1 is MNHNS and CDR2 is SASEGT in the germline V gene. The CDR3 spells CASSDNRGISEQFF. DNA for the CDR3: TGTGCCAGCAGTGATAACAGGGGTATCAGTGAGCAGTTCTTC.

V is TRBV30 and J is TRBJ2-7; D might be TRBD2 (6 bases). Germline V gene sequence: CDR1 GTSNPN, CDR2 SVGIG (reference sequence). The ends were cut back, 5 bases at V and 0 bases at J, with 17 bases in the middle. The CDR3 is 15 amino acids. The CDR3 sequence is CAWAGRMLNSYEQYF. The CDR3 DNA is TGTGCCTGGGCGGGACGGATGCTCAACTCCTACGAGCAGTACTTC.

V usage is TRBV5-6 and J usage is TRBJ1-1, with TRBD1 matching 8 bases. Germline CDR1 SGHDT, CDR2 YYEEEE. V lost 3 bases and J lost 5; bases outside the gene matches: 3. This CDR3 is built from 13 residues. CDR3 in DNA: TGTGCCAGCAGCTCAACAGGGGGGACTGAAGCTTTCTTT. This encodes CASSSTGGTEAFF.

The V call is TRBV5-1, the J call TRBJ1-1; TRBD1 matches 9 bases. CDR1 is SGHRS, CDR2 YFSETQ, per germline. The CDR3 has 13 amino acids. J was trimmed by 10 bases and V by 0 bases; bases with no gene match: 4. CDR3 DNA sequence: TGCGCCAGCAGCTTGGGACAGGGGGGCACAGCTTTCTTT. Protein: CASSLGQGGTAFF.

To note about this clone: The sample holds other DNA sequences that translate to the same CDR3. The rearrangement uses TRBV5-1 and TRBJ2-7; D possibly corresponds to TRBD1 (5 bases). This CDR3 comprises 13 residues. CDR1 and CDR2 from the germline V gene are SGHRS and YFSETQ. V lost 2 bases and J 2 bases, leaving 8 bases between the germline ends. As DNA, the CDR3 is TGCGCCAGCAGCTTCACAGGAACCTACGAGCAGTACTTC. Amino acids: CASSFTGTYEQYF.

The chain couples TRBV5-6 to TRBJ2-1; 8 positions match TRBD2. V trimming: 4 bases; J trimming: 9 bases; junction bases outside the gene matches: 12. Germline loops: CDR1 SGHDT, CDR2 YYEEEE. CDR3 length equals 15 residues. CDR3 nucleotide sequence: TGTGCCAGCAGCCCGGCGACTCGGGGGGGCTTTGAGCAGTTCTTC. It yields the protein CASSPATRGGFEQFF.

The chain links TRBV6-5 to TRBJ2-7; 7 bases fit TRBD2. J lost 3 bases, V lost 10 bases, and 6 bases had no gene match. Germline loops: CDR1 MNHEY, CDR2 SVGAGI. CDR3 size: 12 residues. CDR3 coding DNA: TGTGCCACACGAGCGGGGCTCTACGAGCAGTACTTC. Residues: CATRAGLYEQYF.

The chain employs TRBV5-1 and TRBJ2-3; no definite D call. The CDR3 extends over 13 amino acids. Per germline, CDR1 SGHRS and CDR2 YFSETQ. V lost 2 bases, J lost 1 base, and 5 bases lay in between. CDR3 coding DNA: TGCGCCAGCAGCTTCGAGGGCACAGATACGCAGTATTTT. Residues: CASSFEGTDTQYF.

The chain joins TRBV7-8 to TRBJ2-5, with a weak D call TRBD1 (5 bases). Looked up from germline, CDR1 is SGHVS and CDR2 is FQNEAQ. Between the trimmed V and J ends, which lost 2 bases and 1 base, there was a span of 14 bases. CDR3 size: 16 residues. For the CDR3, the DNA is TGTGCCAGCAGCTTATTGGAACAGGCTCTCCAAGAGACCCAGTACTTC. Translation gives CASSLLEQALQETQYF.

The chain combines TRBV3-1 (or the pseudogene TRBV3-2) with TRBJ2-7; D uncertain. The CDR3 totals 14 residues. The germline V gene encodes CDR1 LGHDT and CDR2 YNNKEL (reference sequence). V lost 5 bases and J 5 bases, leaving 16 bases between the germline ends. In DNA, the CDR3 is TGTGCCAGCAGCGAAGCCTCTCCTGGCAACGAGCAGTACTTC. This encodes CASSEASPGNEQYF.

The chain recombines TRBV5-4 with TRBJ2-7, with 7 nucleotides matching TRBD1. V was clipped by 5 bases and J by 6 bases; unmatched bases: 5. Germline CDR1 SGHNT, CDR2 YYREEE (reference sequence). The CDR3 totals 12 residues. In nucleotides, the CDR3 is TGTGCCAGCAGTTCACGGACAGGCGAGCAGTACTTC. It translates to CASSSRTGEQYF.

The chain couples TRBV7-9 to TRBJ1-5, with TRBD1 matching over 10 bases. Germline V lookup: CDR1 SEHNR, CDR2 FQNEAQ (reference sequence). The CDR3 length is 14 residues. J was trimmed by 5 bases and V by 5 bases; bases with no gene match: 3. CDR3 sequence (DNA): TGTGCCAGCAGCACCGGGACAGGGGATCAGCCCCAGCATTTT. This translates into CASSTGTGDQPQHF.

The chain couples TRBV3-1 (or the pseudogene TRBV3-2) to TRBJ2-5; D might be TRBD2 (7 bases). CDR3 length: 16 amino acids. Trimming pared 6 bases from V and 5 bases from J, leaving 22 bases between. The germline gives CDR1 LGHDT, CDR2 YNNKEL (reference sequence). The chain's CDR3 is CASSFTGGGRWETQYF. As DNA, the CDR3 is TGTGCCAGCAGTTTTACGGGCGGGGGCCGGTGGGAGACCCAGTACTTC.

The chain joins TRBV5-5 to TRBJ2-3; a weak D match, TRBD2 (6 bases). The CDR3 is made up of 15 amino acids. V gave up 3 bases and J gave up 0 bases, with 11 bases separating them. Looked up from germline, CDR1 is SGHKS and CDR2 is YYEKEE (reference sequence). In nucleotides, the CDR3 is TGTGCCAGCAGCTGGGGGGAGACTAGCACAGATACGCAGTATTTT. Translation: CASSWGETSTDTQYF.

V and J are TRBV12-5 and TRBJ1-5, with 8 bases identical to TRBD1. Per the germline V gene, CDR1 is LGHNT and CDR2 is FRNRAP. V lost 5 bases to trimming and J lost 7 bases; unmatched junction nucleotides: 4. The CDR3 has 13 residues. The CDR3 DNA reads TGTGCTAGTGGTCGAACAGGGGGACAGCCCCAGCATTTT. Residues: CASGRTGGQPQHF.

The rearrangement joins TRBV5-1 to TRBJ1-6, with TRBD1 as a possible D gene (6 bases). V shed 0 bases and J shed 10 bases, with 17 bases lying between them. The CDR3 has 16 amino acids. Germline CDR1 and CDR2: SGHRS and YFSETQ. The CDR3 here is CASSLAPGTQNSPLHF. CDR3 bases: TGCGCCAGCAGCTTGGCACCCGGGACACAGAACTCACCCCTCCACTTT.

This clone was recorded once. V usage is TRBV3-1 (or the pseudogene TRBV3-2) and J usage is TRBJ2-3, with D unresolved. With 3 bases removed from V and 3 bases from J, the gap between germline ends came to 10 bases. Germline values: CDR1 LGHDT, CDR2 YNNKEL (reference sequence). CDR3 length equals 14 residues. The CDR3 sequence is CASSHDQRTDTQYF. The DNA for the CDR3 is TGTGCCAGCAGCCACGATCAGAGGACAGATACGCAGTATTTT.

The chain uses TRBV2 and TRBJ2-1; TRBD1 agrees at 8 bases. Germline V gene sequence: CDR1 SNHLY, CDR2 FYNNEI. This CDR3 comprises 15 residues. V lost 6 bases and J lost 8; bases outside the gene matches: 12. CDR3 residues: CASRGNTGGLDEQFF. The DNA of the CDR3 is TGTGCCAGCAGAGGAAACACAGGGGGTCTTGATGAGCAGTTCTTC.

This clone appeared a single time. The chain links TRBV12-3 or TRBV12-4 to TRBJ2-5; D unresolved. V lost 5 bases to trimming and J lost 8 bases, with 12 bases between them. This CDR3 region has 12 residues. The CDR3 DNA reads as TGTGCCAGCAGTCACTCCCGAGGTACCCAGTACTTC. Amino acids: CASSHSRGTQYF.